This section outlines one T cell receptor (beta chain) sequence together with its context. Antigen: not known. Sorted populations all had greater than 95% purity. Germline assignment: CDR1 SGHTA and CDR2 FQGNSA. V dropped 7 bases and J dropped 5; count of bases not matched to a gene: 10. CDR3 length: 15 amino acids. The data belong to a study of beta chain features in type 1 diabetes. Study-wide context: Sorted cells from all samples, numbering approximately 100 million, were examined.

Notes on the study in general: Moderately but significantly shorter TCRB CDR3s were found in Type 1 diabetes patients in all four CD4+ subsets.

What was sequenced were expressed TCRB transcripts, since all of the isolated RNA had been reverse transcribed. Regulatory, naive and central memory T cell samples averaged around 3.5 million reads. The method was immunoSEQ multiplex PCR; TCRdb's version includes in-frame clones alone and lacks a portion of them. The table has about 370,000 clones, over 8.5% seen once. The chain links TRBV7-2 to TRBJ2-5; TRBD2 matches 10 bases. The receptor comes from a man aged 30 to 39 with type 1 diabetes. Input material: central memory CD4+ T cells from blood. CDR3 nucleotide sequence: TGTGCCAGCACCTTTCCCACTAGCGGGACGGAGACCCAGTACTTC. Its protein product is CASTFPTSGTETQYF.